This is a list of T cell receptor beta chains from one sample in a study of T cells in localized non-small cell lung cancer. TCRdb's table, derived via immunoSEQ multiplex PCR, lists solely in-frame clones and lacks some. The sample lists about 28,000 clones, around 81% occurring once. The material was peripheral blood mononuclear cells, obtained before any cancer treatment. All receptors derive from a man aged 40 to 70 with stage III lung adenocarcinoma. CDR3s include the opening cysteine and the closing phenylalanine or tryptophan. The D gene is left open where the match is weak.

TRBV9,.,CASSINVGADEKLFF
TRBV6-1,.,CASTGSGNTIYF
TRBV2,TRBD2,CASSRTSGGSNTGELFF
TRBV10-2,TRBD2,CASSSGTSELNEQFF
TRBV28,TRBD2,CASSPGTGGVAYNEQFF
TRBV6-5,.,CASSYSGVTNQPQHF
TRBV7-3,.,CASSDSPNTGELFF
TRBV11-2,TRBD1,CASSLLRDSLNEKLFF
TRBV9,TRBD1,CASSRSTGGRGNTEAFF
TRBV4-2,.,CASSQGLPSYNEQFF
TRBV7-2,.,CASGRPREAFF
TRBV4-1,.,CASSQGAGQAEANYGYTF
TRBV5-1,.,CASSSYTANEQFF
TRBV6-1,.,CASSVNRDGNQPQHF
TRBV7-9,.,CATYGGIANTGELFF
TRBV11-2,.,CASSKYSAQGAFF
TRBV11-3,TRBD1,CASSYHTGAGELFF
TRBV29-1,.,CSVGYSYEQYF
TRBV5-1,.,CASSLDGYTDTQYF
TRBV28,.,CASSLGPLPGELFF
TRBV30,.,CAWSGVPHWGFF
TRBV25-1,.,CASSESGSYNSPLHF
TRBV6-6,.,CASSPGEKLFF
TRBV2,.,CASSATVSYGYTF
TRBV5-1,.,CASSLVPHSNYGYTF
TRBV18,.,CASSLQSYGYTF
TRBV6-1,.,CASKLNRWNEKLFF
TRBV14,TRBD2,CASSQRAPGLAGLRATDTQYF
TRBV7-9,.,CASSQLGPQPQYF
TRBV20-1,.,CSASYEQYF
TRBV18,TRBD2,CASSIAGGGNEQFF
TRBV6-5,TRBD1,CASTGTVSTDTQYF
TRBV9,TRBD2,CASSIGTSGGEDEQFF
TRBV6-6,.,CASSYEQTEAFF
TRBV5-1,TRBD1,CASSWDSPLEKLFF
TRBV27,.,CASSSGGSTEAFF
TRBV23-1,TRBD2,CASSQSPGRGAVDTQYF
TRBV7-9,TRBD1,CASSQSGQGKVNTEAFF
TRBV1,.,CTSSQATGPPLHF
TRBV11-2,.,CASSPTRSEAFF
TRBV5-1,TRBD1,CASSADRAGELFF
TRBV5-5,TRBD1,CASSPRDRDGGYTF
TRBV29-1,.,CSGGVNEQFF
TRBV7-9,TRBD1,CASSQPDRGITEAFF
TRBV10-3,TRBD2,CAIGPGLAGLETQYF
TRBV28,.,CASSNHQASYEQYF
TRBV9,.,CASSSIRDTFQETQYF
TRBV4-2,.,CASSLPGAGETQYF
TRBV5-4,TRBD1,CASSSPGQGGNEQFF
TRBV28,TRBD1,CASSSPGTGQGLGYGYTF